What follows are 8 T cell receptor beta chains derived from one specimen sequenced in a study of T cell changes during pregnancy in multiple sclerosis. Sequencing was performed with immunoSEQ multiplex PCR; in TCRdb, only in-frame clones are kept and a portion is missing. There are roughly 30,000 clones in the sample; roughly 91% occur only once, and around 8% lies in the top ten. Sequenced here: CD8+ T cells from peripheral blood mononuclear cells, sampled before pregnancy. These receptors all come from a female donor with multiple sclerosis, enrolled in a pregnancy study.

This rearrangement joins TRBV2 to TRBJ2-3; a possible D gene is TRBD1 (6 bases). The CDR3 consists of 16 residues. Trimming left V 6 bases short and J 1 base short, with 17 bases between. Germline-derived CDR1 and CDR2 are SNHLY and FYNNEI. The CDR3, as DNA: TGTGCCAGCAGGACCCAGGGGTCCGGCCGCACAGATACGCAGTATTTT. It is translated as CASRTQGSGRTDTQYF.

This chain connects TRBV19 to TRBJ1-2; D gene uncertain. The CDR3 length is 14 residues. The V end lost 3 bases, the J end lost 7 bases, and 15 bases lay between the germline ends. Germline assignment: CDR1 LNHDA and CDR2 SQIVND (reference sequence). DNA for the CDR3: TGTGCCAGTAGTATCGAACCCACATCCCGTGGCTACACCTTC. It is translated as CASSIEPTSRGYTF.

The rearrangement links TRBV27 to TRBJ1-2, with unresolved D. Trimming stripped 2 bases from V and 0 bases from J, with 10 bases between. This CDR3 is built from 15 residues. Germline CDR1 reads MNHEY; CDR2 reads SMNVEV (reference sequence). The CDR3 coding sequence is TGTGCCAGCAGTTTAGTCGGAACAGCTAACTATGGCTACACCTTC. Its translation: CASSLVGTANYGYTF.

Concerning this clone: A junction boundary mismatches the germline segment, possibly from a read error. This chain's CDR3 is CASNEGQVKYNEQFF. The CDR3 DNA follows: TGTGCCAGCAATGAAGGACAAGTAAAGTACAATGAGCAGTTCTTC. This chain joins TRBV25-1 and TRBJ2-1; possibly TRBD1 for D (5 bases). CDR3 length: 15 amino acids. Germline values: CDR1 MGHDK, CDR2 SYGVNS.

The chain couples TRBV19 to TRBJ2-6; tentatively, D is TRBD1 (6 bases). Germline CDR1 is LNHDA and CDR2 is SQIVND (reference sequence). V lost 4 bases and J 4 bases, leaving 17 bases between the germline ends. There are 17 residues in the CDR3. This CDR3 is CASSTLPQGEGANVLTF. CDR3 sequence (DNA): TGTGCCAGTAGTACGTTACCACAGGGAGAAGGGGCCAACGTCCTGACTTTC.

The rearrangement links TRBV4-3 to TRBJ2-1, with D perhaps matching TRBD1 (5 bases). V gave up 1 base and J gave up 5 bases, with 9 bases separating them. Germline V gives CDR1 LGHNA, CDR2 YSLEER. The CDR3 consists of 14 residues. As DNA, the CDR3 is TGCGCCAGCAGCCAAGGTCTACAGGACAATGAGCAGTTCTTC. Translating it yields CASSQGLQDNEQFF.

This chain links TRBV7-9 with TRBJ1-3, with no clear D. CDR1 SEHNR and CDR2 FQNEAQ come from the germline V gene (reference sequence). This CDR3 is 18 amino acids long. The V end lost 4 bases, the J end lost 0 bases, and 19 bases lay between the germline ends. The CDR3 nucleotides read TGTGCCAGCAGCTCGTCGGGCACTCCGGACTACTCTGGAAACACCATATATTTT. Amino acid sequence: CASSSSGTPDYSGNTIYF. Full variable domain (outside the CDR3, taken from reference TRBV7-9 and TRBJ1-3): DTGVSQNPRHKITKRGQNVTFRCDPISEHNRLYWYRQTLGQGPEFLTYFQNEAQLEKSRLLSDRFSAERPKGSFSTLEIQRTEQGDSAMYLCASSSSGTPDYSGNTIYFGEGSWLTVV.

This chain links TRBV7-8 with TRBJ2-5, with 7 bases that match TRBD1. Trimming took 6 bases from V and 4 from J; bases not matched to a gene: 11. CDR1 SGHVS and CDR2 FQNEAQ come from the germline V gene. This CDR3 region has 15 residues. CDR3 bases: TGTGCCAGCAGGGAAATCACAGGGGTGACAGAGACCCAGTACTTC. It is translated as CASREITGVTETQYF.